The 21 T cell receptor beta chains presented below share a single source sample, sequenced in a study of sequential checkpoint blockade in melanoma. Treatment of the sample: randomized to nivolumab then ipilimumab (arm A) or the reverse (arm B). Sequencing was performed with immunoSEQ multiplex PCR; in TCRdb, only in-frame clones are kept and a portion is missing. The sample holds 20,000 or so clones, over 70% seen once. The input for sequencing was CD8+ T cells sorted from blood (inferred from file names), taken from a patient given nivolumab and ipilimumab in sequence. Receptors were obtained from a human donor with melanoma.

This chain joins TRBV6-1 and TRBJ2-3; D unresolved. The CDR3 sequence is 13 residues long. Germline V gene data show CDR1 as MNHNS and CDR2 as SASEGT. Trimming removed 8 bases from V and 5 bases from J, with 14 bases in between. CDR3 coding DNA: TGTGCCAGCTCAACAGTTGAATTAGATACGCAGTATTTT. Its protein is CASSTVELDTQYF.

This rearrangement joins TRBV6-5 to TRBJ1-6; D may be TRBD1 (5 bases). There are 16 residues in the CDR3. V lost 1 base, J lost 8 bases, and 15 bases lay in between. Germline V gives CDR1 MNHEY, CDR2 SVGAGI. In nucleotides, the CDR3 is TGTGCCAGCAGTTACTGGGCAGGGTTGCGTGATTCACCCCTCCACTTT. As protein: CASSYWAGLRDSPLHF.

The rearrangement links TRBV28 to TRBJ2-3, with D uncertain. The CDR3 length is 15 residues. Germline V gene lookup returns CDR1 MDHEN and CDR2 SYDVKM. V was cut by 1 base and J by 0 bases, with 8 bases left in between. In nucleotides, the CDR3 is TGTGCCAGCAGTTTATCTAACCCTAGCACAGATACGCAGTATTTT. Amino acids: CASSLSNPSTDTQYF.

This chain connects TRBV19 to TRBJ2-1; 10 nucleotides match TRBD2. Trimming took 1 base from V and 7 from J; bases not matched to a gene: 10. Per the germline V gene, CDR1 is LNHDA and CDR2 is SQIVND (reference sequence). The CDR3 is made up of 17 amino acids. CDR3: CASSIVGSSGSTNEQFF. CDR3 nucleotides: TGTGCCAGTAGTATAGTGGGTTCTAGCGGGAGTACAAATGAGCAGTTCTTC. Together with reference TRBV19 and TRBJ2-1, the CDR3 gives the full variable domain: DGGITQSPKYLFRKEGQNVTLSCEQNLNHDAMYWYRQDPGQGLRLIYYSQIVNDFQKGDIAEGYSVSREKKESFPLTVTSAQKNPTAFYLCASSIVGSSGSTNEQFFGPGTRLTVL.

This chain links TRBV6-1 with TRBJ2-1; 15 bases agree with TRBD2. Germline V gives CDR1 MNHNS, CDR2 SASEGT. The CDR3 is made up of 20 amino acids. Trimming cost V 4 bases and J 1 base; bases outside gene matches: 11. The CDR3 protein is CASSARTSGRAFSSYNEQFF. CDR3 coding DNA: TGTGCCAGCAGTGCGAGGACTAGCGGGAGGGCCTTTTCTTCCTACAATGAGCAGTTCTTC.

V and J are TRBV29-1 and TRBJ2-7; D is perhaps TRBD1 (5 bases). Per the germline V gene, CDR1 is SQVTM and CDR2 is ANQGSEA. The CDR3 spans 11 residues. V lost 4 bases to trimming and J lost 9 bases, with 13 bases between them. CDR3 in DNA: TGCAGCGTTGTCCAGGGTTCCAGGCAGTACTTC. This translates into CSVVQGSRQYF.

This chain joins TRBV28 and TRBJ2-7; TRBD1 aligns across 8 bases. This CDR3 is 14 amino acids long. V dropped 7 bases and J dropped 5; count of bases not matched to a gene: 10. Germline CDR1 and CDR2: MDHEN and SYDVKM. The CDR3 here is CASNPQGAGHEQYF. DNA of the CDR3: TGTGCCAGCAACCCGCAGGGGGCAGGACACGAGCAGTACTTC.

The chain combines TRBV28 with TRBJ2-7; no clear D gene. Germline CDR1 MDHEN, CDR2 SYDVKM. V was shortened by 6 bases and J by 0 bases, with 12 bases between the two germline ends. The CDR3 length is 14 residues. This chain's CDR3 is CASSLVSFSYEQYF. DNA for the CDR3: TGTGCCAGCAGCCTTGTCTCTTTCTCCTACGAGCAGTACTTC.

V is TRBV14 and J is TRBJ2-5; no firm D call. The CDR3 contains 17 residues. The germline V gene encodes CDR1 SGHDN and CDR2 FVKESK. Trimming took off 4 bases at V and 3 bases at J, with 21 bases between the two ends. The CDR3: CASSLSSGRIREETQYF. The CDR3, as DNA: TGTGCCAGCAGCCTCAGTTCAGGCAGGATAAGAGAAGAGACCCAGTACTTC.

The chain has TRBV7-6 and TRBJ2-6, with D perhaps matching TRBD1 (5 bases). Germline assignment: CDR1 SGHVS and CDR2 FNYEAQ. V dropped 5 bases and J dropped 4 bases, with 9 bases sitting between them. The CDR3 extends over 14 amino acids. CDR3 DNA sequence: TGTGCCAGCAGCCCCCGACAGGGGGCCAACGTCCTGACTTTC. It specifies CASSPRQGANVLTF.

CDR3 nucleotide sequence: TGCGCCAGCGCAGACTACGAGCAGTACTTC. Translation gives CASADYEQYF. This chain joins TRBV10-2 and TRBJ2-5, with no clear D. The closer fit of TRBJ2-7 to the DNA end suggests the J call may be wrong. There are 10 residues in the CDR3. The germline V gene has CDR1 WSHSY and CDR2 SAAADI.

The chain has TRBV7-9 and TRBJ1-2; a possible D gene is TRBD1 (6 bases). The CDR3 has 12 residues. Germline V lookup: CDR1 SEHNR, CDR2 FQNEAQ (reference sequence). Trimming pared 5 bases from V and 4 bases from J, leaving 8 bases between. DNA for the CDR3: TGTGCCAGCAGCCTGGACAGCTATGGCTACACCTTC. Amino acids: CASSLDSYGYTF.

The chain couples TRBV11-2 to TRBJ1-2; a possible D gene is TRBD1 (5 bases). Germline V gene lookup returns CDR1 SGHAT and CDR2 FQNNGV. There are 14 residues in the CDR3. V was shortened by 1 base and J by 8 bases, with 14 bases between the two germline ends. The CDR3 here is CASSLVQGSFGYTF. The CDR3 DNA follows: TGTGCCAGCAGCTTAGTGCAGGGTTCGTTCGGCTACACCTTC.

This clone was seen only a few times. The chain couples TRBV19 to TRBJ2-2, with 8 bases aligning to TRBD2. Germline assignment: CDR1 LNHDA and CDR2 SQIVND (reference sequence). The CDR3 contains 15 residues. V lost 3 bases and J lost 5; bases outside the gene matches: 5. CDR3 DNA sequence: TGTGCCAGTAGTATCACGGCGGGAGGAACCGGGGAGCTGTTTTTT. Amino acid sequence: CASSITAGGTGELFF.

The chain has TRBV7-9 and TRBJ1-1; the match to TRBD1 covers 7 bases. Germline V gene lookup returns CDR1 SEHNR and CDR2 FQNEAQ (reference sequence). This CDR3 is built from 16 residues. V trimming: 4 bases; J trimming: 1 base; junction bases outside the gene matches: 9. Here the CDR3 DNA reads TGTGCCAGCAGCTCCACAGGGGCCCCGGAGAACACTGAAGCTTTCTTT. Translating it yields CASSSTGAPENTEAFF.

This clone has only one observation. The chain employs TRBV13 and TRBJ2-7; D ambiguous. The CDR3 is made up of 13 amino acids. V lost 2 bases to trimming and J lost 7 bases, with 12 bases between them. From germline, CDR1 is PRHDT and CDR2 FYEKMQ (reference sequence). CDR3 nucleotide sequence: TGTGCCAGCAGCTTAAACTACCTTGGGGAGCAGTACTTC. Protein sequence: CASSLNYLGEQYF.

This clone occurred a few times. This chain uses TRBV7-6 with TRBJ2-7, with 13 bases lining up with TRBD2. The ends lost 4 bases at V and 6 bases at J; junction bases unmatched: 9. The germline gives CDR1 SGHVS, CDR2 FNYEAQ. This CDR3 has 16 residues. CDR3 protein: CASSSGAGLAGVEQYF. The CDR3 DNA reads as TGTGCCAGCAGCTCGGGAGCCGGACTAGCGGGAGTCGAGCAGTACTTC.

V and J are TRBV4-2 and TRBJ1-1, with D maybe TRBD1 (6 bases). Germline V gene lookup returns CDR1 LGHNA and CDR2 YNFKEQ. The germline V and J ends were trimmed by 3 bases and 0 bases, with 11 bases remaining between them. The CDR3 consists of 15 residues. CDR3 sequence (DNA): TGTGCCAGCAGCCAGGGGGACAATTTGAACACTGAAGCTTTCTTT. It translates to CASSQGDNLNTEAFF.

The V call is TRBV28, the J call TRBJ2-2; D gene uncertain. Germline V gene data show CDR1 as MDHEN and CDR2 as SYDVKM. The CDR3 has 11 residues. The V gene lost 7 bases and the J gene lost 8 bases, with 8 bases spanning the gap. The CDR3 DNA reads TGTGCCAGCAAAGACTCGGGGGAGCTGTTTTTT. The encoded protein is CASKDSGELFF. The variable domain in full, with the rest retrieved from reference TRBV28 and TRBJ2-2, is DVKVTQSSRYLVKRTGEKVFLECVQDMDHENMFWYRQDPGLGLRLIYFSYDVKMKEKGDIPEGYSVSREKKERFSLILESASTNQTSMYLCASKDSGELFFGEGSRLTVL.

The rearrangement links TRBV28 to TRBJ1-6; 7 bases map to TRBD1. Germline V CDR1 and CDR2: MDHEN, SYDVKM. The junction had 8 bases not matched to a gene; V was cut back by 6 bases and J by 9 bases. The CDR3 is 14 amino acids. The CDR3 nucleotides read TGTGCCAGCAGAGAGACAGGGACTGGTTCACCCCTCCACTTT. Residues: CASRETGTGSPLHF.

The chain joins TRBV28 to TRBJ2-2; tentative D call: TRBD2 (6 bases). Trimming shortened V by 3 bases and J by 10 bases, and 15 bases separated the two germline ends. The CDR3 runs 14 residues. Germline CDR1 and CDR2: MDHEN and SYDVKM. The CDR3 nucleotides are TGTGCCAGCAGTTTTGGACTATCCGGGGAGGAGCTGTTTTTT. This codes for CASSFGLSGEELFF.